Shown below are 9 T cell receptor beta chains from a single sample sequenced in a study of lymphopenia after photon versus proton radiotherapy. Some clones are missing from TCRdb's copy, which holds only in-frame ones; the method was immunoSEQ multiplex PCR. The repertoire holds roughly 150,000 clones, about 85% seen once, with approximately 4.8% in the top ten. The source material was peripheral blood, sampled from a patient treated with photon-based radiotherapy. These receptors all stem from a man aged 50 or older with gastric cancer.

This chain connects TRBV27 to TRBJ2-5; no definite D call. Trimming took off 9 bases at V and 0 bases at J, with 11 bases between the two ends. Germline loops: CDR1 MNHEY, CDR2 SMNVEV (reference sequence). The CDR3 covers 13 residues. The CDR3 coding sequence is TGTGCCAGTAGTAGGGCGTACCAAGAGACCCAGTACTTC. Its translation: CASSRAYQETQYF.

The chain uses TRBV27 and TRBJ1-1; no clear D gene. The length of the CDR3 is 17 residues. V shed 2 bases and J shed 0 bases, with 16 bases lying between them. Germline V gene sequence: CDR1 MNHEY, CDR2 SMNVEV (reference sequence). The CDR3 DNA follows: TGTGCCAGCAGTTTAGGACCTGGTACGGCCATGAACACTGAAGCTTTCTTT. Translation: CASSLGPGTAMNTEAFF.

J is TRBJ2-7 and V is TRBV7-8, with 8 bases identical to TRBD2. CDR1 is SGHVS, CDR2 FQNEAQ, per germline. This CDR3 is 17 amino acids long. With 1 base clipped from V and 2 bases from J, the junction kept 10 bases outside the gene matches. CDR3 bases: TGTGCCAGCAGCTTAGTTCGGCTAGCGGGCCTCCCCTACGAGCAGTACTTC. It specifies CASSLVRLAGLPYEQYF.

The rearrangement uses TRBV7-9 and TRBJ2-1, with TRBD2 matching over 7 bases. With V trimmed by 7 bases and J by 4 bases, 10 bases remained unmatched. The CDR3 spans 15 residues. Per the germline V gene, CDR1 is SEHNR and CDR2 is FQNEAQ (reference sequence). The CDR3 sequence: CASTHPSGMYNEQFF. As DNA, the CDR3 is TGTGCCAGCACCCACCCTAGCGGAATGTACAATGAGCAGTTCTTC.

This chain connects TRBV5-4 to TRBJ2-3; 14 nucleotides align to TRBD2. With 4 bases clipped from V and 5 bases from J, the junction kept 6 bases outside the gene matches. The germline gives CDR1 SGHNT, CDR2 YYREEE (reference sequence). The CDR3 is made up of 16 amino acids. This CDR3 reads CASSEGLAGGEDTQYF. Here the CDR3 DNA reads TGTGCCAGCAGCGAAGGACTAGCGGGAGGTGAAGATACGCAGTATTTT.

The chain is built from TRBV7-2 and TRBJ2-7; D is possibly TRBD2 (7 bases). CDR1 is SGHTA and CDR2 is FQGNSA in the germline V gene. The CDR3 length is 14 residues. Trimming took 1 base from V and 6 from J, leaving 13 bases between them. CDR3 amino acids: CASSLEGGRGEQYF. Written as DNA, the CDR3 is TGTGCCAGCAGCTTAGAGGGGGGGAGAGGCGAGCAGTACTTC.

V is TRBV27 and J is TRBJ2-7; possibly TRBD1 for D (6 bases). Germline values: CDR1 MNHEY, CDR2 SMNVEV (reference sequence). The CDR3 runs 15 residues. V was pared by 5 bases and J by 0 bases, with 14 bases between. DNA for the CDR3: TGTGCCAGCAGTCCCGGGACATCAGTCTCCTACGAGCAGTACTTC. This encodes CASSPGTSVSYEQYF.

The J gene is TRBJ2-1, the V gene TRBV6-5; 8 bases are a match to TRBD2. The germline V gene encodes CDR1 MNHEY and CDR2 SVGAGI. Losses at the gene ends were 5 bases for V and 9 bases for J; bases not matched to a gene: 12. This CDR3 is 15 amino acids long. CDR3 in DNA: TGTGCCAGCAGTGGAACGGGGACTAGAGCGACTGAGCAGTTCTTC. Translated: CASSGTGTRATEQFF.

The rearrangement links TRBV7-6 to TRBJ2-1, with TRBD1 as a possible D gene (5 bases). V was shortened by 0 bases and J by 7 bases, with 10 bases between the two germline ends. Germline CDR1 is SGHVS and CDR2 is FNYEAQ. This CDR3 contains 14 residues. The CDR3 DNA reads TGTGCCAGCAGCTTAGCGCAGGGCCCGAATGAGCAGTTCTTC. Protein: CASSLAQGPNEQFF.